This TCR beta chain derives from a study of Graves' ophthalmopathy and Graves' hyperthyroidism. Findings and limits, study-wide: Most thyroid clonotypes expanded beyond 0.001 frequency were also found in blood.

Moderate-to-severe activity, CAS ≥3, NOSPECS ≥4 and a duration under 3 months were seen in donors with ophthalmopathy. The source of the PBMCs was approximately 10 ml of fresh peripheral blood. As the template, RNA transcripts were used to amplify TCR beta CDR3 regions. HTBI-primed first-round RT-PCR preceded second-round multiplex PCR. MiXCR was run by TCRdb on the multiplex PCR reads, yielding one entry per CDR3 protein. The sample has 150,000 to 200,000 distinct CDR3 sequences, approximately 40% seen once. The germline V and J ends were trimmed by 8 bases and 0 bases, with 17 bases remaining between them. This CDR3 is built from 15 residues. Germline V lookup: CDR1 MDHEN, CDR2 SYDVKM. This clonotype was seen repeatedly, ten times or more. Its antigen is as yet unknown.

The chain joins TRBV28 to TRBJ2-7; D gene uncertain. This clonotype was obtained from a man between 25 and 39 years old with Graves' ophthalmopathy. The sequenced sample was peripheral blood. Written as DNA, the CDR3 is TGTGCCAGCCGGCGGCCGGCGCACAGCTCCTACGAGCAGTACTTC. Protein product: CASRRPAHSSYEQYF.